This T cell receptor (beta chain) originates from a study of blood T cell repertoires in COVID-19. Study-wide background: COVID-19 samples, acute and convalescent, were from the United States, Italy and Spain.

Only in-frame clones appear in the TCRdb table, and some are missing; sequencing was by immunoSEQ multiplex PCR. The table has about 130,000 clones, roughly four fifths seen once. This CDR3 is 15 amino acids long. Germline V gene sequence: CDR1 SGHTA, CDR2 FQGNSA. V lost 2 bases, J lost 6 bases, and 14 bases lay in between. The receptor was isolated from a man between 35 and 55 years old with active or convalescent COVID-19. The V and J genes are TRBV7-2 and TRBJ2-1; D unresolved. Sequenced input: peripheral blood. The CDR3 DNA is TGTGCCAGCAGCTTACAAATGTCTACTATCAATGAGCAGTTCTTC. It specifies CASSLQMSTINEQFF.